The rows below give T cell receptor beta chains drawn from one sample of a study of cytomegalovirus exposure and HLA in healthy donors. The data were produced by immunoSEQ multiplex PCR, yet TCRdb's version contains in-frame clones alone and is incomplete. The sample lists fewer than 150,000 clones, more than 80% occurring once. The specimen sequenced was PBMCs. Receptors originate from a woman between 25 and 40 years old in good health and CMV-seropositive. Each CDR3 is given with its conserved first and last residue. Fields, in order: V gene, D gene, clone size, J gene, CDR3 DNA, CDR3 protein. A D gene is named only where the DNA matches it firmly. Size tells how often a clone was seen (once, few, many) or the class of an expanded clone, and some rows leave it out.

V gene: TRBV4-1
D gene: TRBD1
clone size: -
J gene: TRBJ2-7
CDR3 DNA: TGCGCCAGCAGCCACGGACAGGACTCCTACGAGCAGTACTTC
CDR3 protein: CASSHGQDSYEQYF

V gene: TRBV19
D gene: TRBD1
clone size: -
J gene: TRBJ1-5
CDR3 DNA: TGTGCCAGTAGTATAGTGGGTCAGGGGGCTCAGCCCCAGCATTTT
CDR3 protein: CASSIVGQGAQPQHF

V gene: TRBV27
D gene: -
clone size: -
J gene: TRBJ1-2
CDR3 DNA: TGTGCCAGTGGCAGGGTTGGTAACTATGGCTACACCTTC
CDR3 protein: CASGRVGNYGYTF

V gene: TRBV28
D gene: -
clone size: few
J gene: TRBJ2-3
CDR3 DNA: TGTGCCACCAGCAGGCTAGCAGCGCTGAGCACAGATACGCAGTATTTT
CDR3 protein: CATSRLAALSTDTQYF

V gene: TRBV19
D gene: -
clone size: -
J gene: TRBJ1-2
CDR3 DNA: TGTGCCAGTAGTACCGGGGGGGGCTATGGCTACACCTTC
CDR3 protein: CASSTGGGYGYTF

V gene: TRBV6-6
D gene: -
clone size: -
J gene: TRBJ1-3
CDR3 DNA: TGTGCCAGCAGTGCGTCGAGCTCTGGAAACACCATATATTTT
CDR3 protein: CASSASSSGNTIYF

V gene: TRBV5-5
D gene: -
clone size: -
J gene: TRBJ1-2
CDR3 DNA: TGTGCCAGCAGCTTCACAGGTTCCTATGGCTACACCTTC
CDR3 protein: CASSFTGSYGYTF

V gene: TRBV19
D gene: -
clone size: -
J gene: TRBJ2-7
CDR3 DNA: TGTGCCAGTAGTAGCCCCAGACAAGTCCTTTTCTACGAGCAGTACTTC
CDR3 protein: CASSSPRQVLFYEQYF

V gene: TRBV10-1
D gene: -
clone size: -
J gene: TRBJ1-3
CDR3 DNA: TGCGCCAGCAGAGGCGGGAGTGAACGAAACACCATATATTTT
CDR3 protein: CASRGGSERNTIYF

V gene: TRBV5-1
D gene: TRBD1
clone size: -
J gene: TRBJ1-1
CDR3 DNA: TGCGCCAGCAGCTCCCCGGGACAGGGGTTTTCGAACACTGAAGCTTTCTTT
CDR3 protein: CASSSPGQGFSNTEAFF

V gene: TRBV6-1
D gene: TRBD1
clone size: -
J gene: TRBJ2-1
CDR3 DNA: TGTGCCAGCAGTGTGGGGACAGGGAGATACAATGAGCAGTTCTTC
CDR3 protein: CASSVGTGRYNEQFF

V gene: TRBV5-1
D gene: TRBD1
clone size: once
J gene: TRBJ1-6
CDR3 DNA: TGCGCCAGCAGCTCCCGGCGGGACAGGGTCTCACCCCTCCACTTT
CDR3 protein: CASSSRRDRVSPLHF

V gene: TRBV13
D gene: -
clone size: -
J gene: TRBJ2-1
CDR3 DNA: TGTGCCAGCAGCAACTCCGGGGTTTACAATGAGCAGTTCTTC
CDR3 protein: CASSNSGVYNEQFF

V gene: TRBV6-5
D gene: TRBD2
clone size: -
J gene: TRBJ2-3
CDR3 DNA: TGTGCCAGCAGTTACGTCTCTAGCGGGGGCACAGATACGCAGTATTTT
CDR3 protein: CASSYVSSGGTDTQYF

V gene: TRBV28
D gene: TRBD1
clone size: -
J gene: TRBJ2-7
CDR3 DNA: TGTGCCAGCAGTATTGGACAGGGAGCCTACGAGCAGTACTTC
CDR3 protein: CASSIGQGAYEQYF

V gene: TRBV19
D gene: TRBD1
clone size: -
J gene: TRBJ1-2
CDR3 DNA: TGTGCCAGTAGTCCGGGACAGCGAGAAGTTGGCTACACCTTC
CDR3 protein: CASSPGQREVGYTF

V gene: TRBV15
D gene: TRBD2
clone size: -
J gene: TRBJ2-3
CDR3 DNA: TGTGCCACCAGCCGCGCGAGGGCTAGCGGGGGGGCCGTAGATACGCAGTATTTT
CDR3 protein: CATSRARASGGAVDTQYF

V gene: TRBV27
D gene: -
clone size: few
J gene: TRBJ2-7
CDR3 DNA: TGTGCCAGCAGTACCTACGGGACATCCTACGAGCAGTACTTC
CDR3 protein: CASSTYGTSYEQYF

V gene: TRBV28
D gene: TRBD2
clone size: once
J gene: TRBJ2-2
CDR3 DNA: TGTGCCAGCAGTCCTCCTTTTGGGGCTAGCGGGAGCGGGGAGCTGTTTTTT
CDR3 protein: CASSPPFGASGSGELFF

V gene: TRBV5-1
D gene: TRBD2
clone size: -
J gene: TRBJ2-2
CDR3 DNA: TGCGCCAGCAGCTTGGGCCCAGCGGGGGAAGACGGGGAGCTGTTTTTT
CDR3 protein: CASSLGPAGEDGELFF

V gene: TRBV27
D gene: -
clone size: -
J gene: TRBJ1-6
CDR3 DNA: TGTGCCAGCATCTCTACGGTGAATTCACCCCTCCACTTT
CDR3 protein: CASISTVNSPLHF

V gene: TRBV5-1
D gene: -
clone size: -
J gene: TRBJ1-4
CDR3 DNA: TGCGCCAGCAGCTTGGGGCAGGGTAATGAAAAACTGTTTTTT
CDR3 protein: CASSLGQGNEKLFF

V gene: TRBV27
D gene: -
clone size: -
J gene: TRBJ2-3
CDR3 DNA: TGTGCCAGCAGGAGACAGGTCGGTACAGATACGCAGTATTTT
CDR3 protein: CASRRQVGTDTQYF

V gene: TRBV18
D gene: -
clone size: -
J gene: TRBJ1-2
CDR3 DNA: TGTGCCAGCTCACCAGTTTTTGAGAGCTACACCTTC
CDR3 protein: CASSPVFESYTF

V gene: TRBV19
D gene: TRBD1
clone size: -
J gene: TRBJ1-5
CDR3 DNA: TGTGCCAGTAGTTTTTACAGGGGAGAGAGCAATCAGCCCCAGCATTTT
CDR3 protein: CASSFYRGESNQPQHF

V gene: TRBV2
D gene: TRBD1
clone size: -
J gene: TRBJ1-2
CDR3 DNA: TGTGCCGACAGGGGTCCCCTTTTTGGTGGCTACACCTTC
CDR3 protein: CADRGPLFGGYTF

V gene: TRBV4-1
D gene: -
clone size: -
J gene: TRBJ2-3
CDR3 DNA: TGCGCCAGCAGCCACCCCGGACAGACTCATACGCAGTATTTT
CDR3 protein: CASSHPGQTHTQYF

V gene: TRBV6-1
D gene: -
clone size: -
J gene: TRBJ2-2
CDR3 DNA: TGTGCCAGCATACTCAGGGATAAGGCCGGGGAGCTGTTTTTT
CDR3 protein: CASILRDKAGELFF

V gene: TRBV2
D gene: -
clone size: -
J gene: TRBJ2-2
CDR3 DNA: TGTGCCAGCAGAGCCCCCATCCTACAGGGAGCCGGGGAGCTGTTTTTT
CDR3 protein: CASRAPILQGAGELFF

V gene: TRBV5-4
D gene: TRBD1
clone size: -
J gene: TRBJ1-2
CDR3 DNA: TGTGCCAGCAGCTCTTGGACAGGAGACTATGGCTACACCTTC
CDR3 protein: CASSSWTGDYGYTF

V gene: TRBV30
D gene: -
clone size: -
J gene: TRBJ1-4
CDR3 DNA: TGTGCCTGGAGTCTCGACAGGGAAAAACTGTTTTTT
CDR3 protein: CAWSLDREKLFF

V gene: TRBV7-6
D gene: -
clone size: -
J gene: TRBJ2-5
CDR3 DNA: TGTGCCAGCAGCTCCGAGATAGAAGGGGACCAGTACTTC
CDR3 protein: CASSSEIEGDQYF

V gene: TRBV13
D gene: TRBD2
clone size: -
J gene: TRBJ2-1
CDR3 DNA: TGTGCCAGCAGCCAGACTAGCGGGAGGGTAACCTACAATGAGCAGTTCTTC
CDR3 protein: CASSQTSGRVTYNEQFF

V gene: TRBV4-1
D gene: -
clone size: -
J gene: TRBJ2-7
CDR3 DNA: TGCGCCAGCAGCCACGCGACATTACCCTACGAGCAGTACTTC
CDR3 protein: CASSHATLPYEQYF

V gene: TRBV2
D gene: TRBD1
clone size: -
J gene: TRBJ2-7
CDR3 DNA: TGTGCCAACTCTCGACAGGGCAGGAACTACGAGCAGTACTTC
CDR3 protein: CANSRQGRNYEQYF

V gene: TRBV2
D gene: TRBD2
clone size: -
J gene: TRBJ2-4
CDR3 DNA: TGTGCCAGCAGTGGGGGGACTAGCGTTGACATTCAGTACTTC
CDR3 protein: CASSGGTSVDIQYF

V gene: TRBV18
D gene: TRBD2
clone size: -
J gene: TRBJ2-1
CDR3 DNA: TGTGCCAGCTCACCACAGGGACTAGCGGGGGAGGAGCAGTTCTTC
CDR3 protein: CASSPQGLAGEEQFF

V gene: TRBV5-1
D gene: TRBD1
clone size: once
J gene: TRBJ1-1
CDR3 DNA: TGCGCCAGCAGCTTAACCTACGGACCGGGACAGCTGAACACTGAAGCTTTCTTT
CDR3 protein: CASSLTYGPGQLNTEAFF

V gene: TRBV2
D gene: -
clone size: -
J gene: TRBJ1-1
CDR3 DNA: TGTGCCAGCAGTGATCCTGGAGGCACTGAAGCTTTCTTT
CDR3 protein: CASSDPGGTEAFF

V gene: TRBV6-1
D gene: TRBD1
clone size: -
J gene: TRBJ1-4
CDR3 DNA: TGTGCCAGCTTACAGGGGGCTACTAATGAAAAACTGTTTTTT
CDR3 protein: CASLQGATNEKLFF

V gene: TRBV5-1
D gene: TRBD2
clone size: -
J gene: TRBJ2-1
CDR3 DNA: TGCGCCAGCAGCTATGGACTAGCGGACTACAATGAGCAGTTCTTC
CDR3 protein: CASSYGLADYNEQFF

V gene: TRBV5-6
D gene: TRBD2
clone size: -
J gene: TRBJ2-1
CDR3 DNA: TGTGCCAGCAGCTTAGGACTAGCGGGAGGCAATGAGCAGTTCTTC
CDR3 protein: CASSLGLAGGNEQFF

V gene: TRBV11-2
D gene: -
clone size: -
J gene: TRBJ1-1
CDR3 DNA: TGTGCCAGCAGCCCCCAGCAGGGGTTGGCTGAAGCTTTCTTT
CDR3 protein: CASSPQQGLAEAFF

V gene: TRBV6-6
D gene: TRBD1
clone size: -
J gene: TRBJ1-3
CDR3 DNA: TGTGCCAGCCGCCGACAGGGGGCTGGTGGAAACACCATATATTTT
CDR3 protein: CASRRQGAGGNTIYF

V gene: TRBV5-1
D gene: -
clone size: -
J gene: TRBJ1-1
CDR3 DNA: TGCGCCAGCAGCGCCGGGACTCCGAACACTGAAGCTTTCTTT
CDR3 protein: CASSAGTPNTEAFF

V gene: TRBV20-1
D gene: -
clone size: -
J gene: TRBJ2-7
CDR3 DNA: TGCAGTGCTAGAGGGGGAGATGAGCAGTACTTC
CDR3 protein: CSARGGDEQYF

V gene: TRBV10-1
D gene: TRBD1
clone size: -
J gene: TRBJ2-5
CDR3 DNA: TGCGCCAGCAGTCCTTCCGGGACAGCCCAAGAGACCCAGTACTTC
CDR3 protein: CASSPSGTAQETQYF

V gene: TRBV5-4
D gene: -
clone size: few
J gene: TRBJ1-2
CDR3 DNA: TGTGCCAGCAGCTTGGCCACGGGGGGGAACTATGGCTACACCTTC
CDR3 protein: CASSLATGGNYGYTF

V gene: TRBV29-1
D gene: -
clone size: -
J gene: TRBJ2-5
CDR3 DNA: TGCAGCGTTGTCAGGGGGGCCCAAGAGACCCAGTACTTC
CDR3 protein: CSVVRGAQETQYF

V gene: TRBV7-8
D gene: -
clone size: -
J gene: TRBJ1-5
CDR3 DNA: TGTGCCAGCCGCTTCGACGGGGGCAATCAGCCCCAGCATTTT
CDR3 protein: CASRFDGGNQPQHF

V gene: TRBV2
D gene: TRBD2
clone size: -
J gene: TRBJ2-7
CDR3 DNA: TGTGCCAGCAGTGAAGGCGCGCCCCAAGCGGGGTACGAGCAGTACTTC
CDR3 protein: CASSEGAPQAGYEQYF

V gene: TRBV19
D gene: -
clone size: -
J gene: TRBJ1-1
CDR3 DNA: TGTGCCAGTCGGGCGGGGAACACTGAAGCTTTCTTT
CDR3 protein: CASRAGNTEAFF